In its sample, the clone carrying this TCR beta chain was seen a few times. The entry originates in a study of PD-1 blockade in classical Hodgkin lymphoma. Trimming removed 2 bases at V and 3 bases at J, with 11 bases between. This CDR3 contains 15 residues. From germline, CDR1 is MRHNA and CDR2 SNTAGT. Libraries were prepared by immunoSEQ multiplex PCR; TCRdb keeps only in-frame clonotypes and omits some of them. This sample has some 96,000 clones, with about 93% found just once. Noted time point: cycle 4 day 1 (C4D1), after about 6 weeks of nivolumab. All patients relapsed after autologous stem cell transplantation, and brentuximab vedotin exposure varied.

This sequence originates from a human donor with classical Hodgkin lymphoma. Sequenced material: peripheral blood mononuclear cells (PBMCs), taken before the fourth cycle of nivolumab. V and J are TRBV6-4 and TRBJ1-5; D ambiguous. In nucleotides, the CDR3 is TGTGCCAGCAGTGACCCCTCCGGGGTCAATCAGCCCCAGCATTTT. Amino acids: CASSDPSGVNQPQHF.